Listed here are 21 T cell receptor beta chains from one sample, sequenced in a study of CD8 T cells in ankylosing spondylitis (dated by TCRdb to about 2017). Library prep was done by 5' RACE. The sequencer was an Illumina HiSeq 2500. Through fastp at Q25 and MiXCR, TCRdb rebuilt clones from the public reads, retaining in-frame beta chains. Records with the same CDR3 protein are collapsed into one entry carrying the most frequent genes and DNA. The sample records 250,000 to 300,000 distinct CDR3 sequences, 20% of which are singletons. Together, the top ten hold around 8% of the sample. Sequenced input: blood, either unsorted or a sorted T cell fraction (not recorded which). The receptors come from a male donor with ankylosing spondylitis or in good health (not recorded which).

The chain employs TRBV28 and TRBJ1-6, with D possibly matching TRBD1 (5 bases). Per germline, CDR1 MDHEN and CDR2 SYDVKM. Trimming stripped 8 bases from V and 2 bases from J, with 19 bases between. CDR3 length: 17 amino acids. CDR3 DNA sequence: TGTGCCAGCTTCTTTGGGCCGGGGCGTCCCTATAATTCACCCCTCCACTTT. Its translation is CASFFGPGRPYNSPLHF.

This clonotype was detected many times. CDR3 nucleotides: TGTGCCATCAGCCCCGGCGGAGGGGGTTACTCTGGAAACACCATATATTTT. It is translated as CAISPGGGGYSGNTIYF. The chain employs TRBV10-3 and TRBJ1-3; the D gene is possibly TRBD1 (6 bases). Germline CDR1 is ENHRY and CDR2 is SYGVKD. V was cut by 6 bases and J by 0 bases, with 18 bases left in between. This CDR3 comprises 17 residues.

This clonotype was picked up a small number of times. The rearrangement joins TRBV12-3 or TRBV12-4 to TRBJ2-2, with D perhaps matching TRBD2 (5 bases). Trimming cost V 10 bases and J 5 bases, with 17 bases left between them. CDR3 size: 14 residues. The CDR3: CATRLSPGTGELFF. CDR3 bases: TGTGCCACCCGGTTGAGCCCGGGGACCGGGGAGCTGTTTTTT.

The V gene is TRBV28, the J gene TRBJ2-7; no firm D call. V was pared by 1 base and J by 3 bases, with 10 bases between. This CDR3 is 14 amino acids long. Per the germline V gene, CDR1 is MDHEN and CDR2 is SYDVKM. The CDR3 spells CASSLYQQNYEQYV. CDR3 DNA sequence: TGTGCCAGCAGTTTATACCAACAGAACTACGAGCAGTACGTC.

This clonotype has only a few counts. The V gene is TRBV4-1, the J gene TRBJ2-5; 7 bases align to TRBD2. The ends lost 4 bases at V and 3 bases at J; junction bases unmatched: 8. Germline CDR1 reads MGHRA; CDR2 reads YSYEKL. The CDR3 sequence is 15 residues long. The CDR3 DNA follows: TGCGCCAGCAGCCGATTCCTAGCGGTGGAAGAGACCCAGTACTTC. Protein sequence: CASSRFLAVEETQYF.

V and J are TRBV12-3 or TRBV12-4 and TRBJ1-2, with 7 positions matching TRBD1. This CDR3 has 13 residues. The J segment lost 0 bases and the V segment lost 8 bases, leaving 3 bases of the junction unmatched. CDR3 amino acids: CASCRGANYGYTF. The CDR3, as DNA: TGTGCCAGCTGCAGGGGGGCTAACTATGGCTACACCTTC.

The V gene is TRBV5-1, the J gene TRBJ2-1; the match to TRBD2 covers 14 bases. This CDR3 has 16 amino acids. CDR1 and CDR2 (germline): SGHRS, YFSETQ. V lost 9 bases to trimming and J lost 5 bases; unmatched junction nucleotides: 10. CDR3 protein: CANSGTSGSGNNEQFF. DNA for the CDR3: TGCGCCAACTCCGGGACTAGCGGGAGTGGGAACAATGAGCAGTTCTTC. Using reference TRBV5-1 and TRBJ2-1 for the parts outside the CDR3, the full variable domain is KAGVTQTPRYLIKTRGQQVTLSCSPISGHRSVSWYQQTPGQGLQFLFEYFSETQRNKGNFPGRFSGRQFSNSRSEMNVSTLELGDSALYLCANSGTSGSGNNEQFFGPGTRLTVL.

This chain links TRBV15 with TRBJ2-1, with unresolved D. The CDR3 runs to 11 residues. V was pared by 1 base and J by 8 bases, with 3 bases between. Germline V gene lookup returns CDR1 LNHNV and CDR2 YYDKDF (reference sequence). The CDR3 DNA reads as TGTGCCACCAGCAGAGGACATGAGCAGTTCTTC. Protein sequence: CATSRGHEQFF.

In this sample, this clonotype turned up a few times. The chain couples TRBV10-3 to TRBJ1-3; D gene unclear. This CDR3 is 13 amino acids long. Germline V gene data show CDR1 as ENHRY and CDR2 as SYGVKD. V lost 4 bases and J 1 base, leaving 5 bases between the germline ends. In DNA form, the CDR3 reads TGTGCCATCAGTGGGATTTCTGGAAACACCATATATTTT. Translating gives CAISGISGNTIYF.

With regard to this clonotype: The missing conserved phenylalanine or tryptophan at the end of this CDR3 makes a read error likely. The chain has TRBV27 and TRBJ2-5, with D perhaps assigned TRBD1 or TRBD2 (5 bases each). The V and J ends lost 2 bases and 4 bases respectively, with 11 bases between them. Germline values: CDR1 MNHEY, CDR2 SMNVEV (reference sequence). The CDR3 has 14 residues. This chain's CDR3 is CASSLHGAAETQYL. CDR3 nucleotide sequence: TGTGCCAGCAGTTTACACGGGGCGGCAGAGACCCAGTACCTC.

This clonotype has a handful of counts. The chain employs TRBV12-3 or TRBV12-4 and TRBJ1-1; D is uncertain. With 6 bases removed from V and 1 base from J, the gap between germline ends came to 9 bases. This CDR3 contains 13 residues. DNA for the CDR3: TGTGCCAGCAGCCAGACAACGAACACTGAAGCTTTCTTT. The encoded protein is CASSQTTNTEAFF.

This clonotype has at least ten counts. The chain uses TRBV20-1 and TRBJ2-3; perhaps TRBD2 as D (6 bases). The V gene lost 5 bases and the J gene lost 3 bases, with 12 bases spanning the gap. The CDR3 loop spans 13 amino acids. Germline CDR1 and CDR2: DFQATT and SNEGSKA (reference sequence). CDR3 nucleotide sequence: TGCAGTGCTGAGGAGGGTTTAACAGATACGCAGTATTTT. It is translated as CSAEEGLTDTQYF.

The CDR3 loop is CASSSGQENQPQHF. The CDR3 DNA is TGTGCCAGCAGTTCCGGACAGGAGAATCAGCCCCAGCATTTT. V usage is TRBV6-5 and J usage is TRBJ1-5; TRBD1 matches at 7 bases. There are 14 residues in the CDR3. The junction had 4 bases not matched to a gene; V was cut back by 4 bases and J by 4 bases. Germline lookup yields CDR1 MNHEY and CDR2 SVGAGI.

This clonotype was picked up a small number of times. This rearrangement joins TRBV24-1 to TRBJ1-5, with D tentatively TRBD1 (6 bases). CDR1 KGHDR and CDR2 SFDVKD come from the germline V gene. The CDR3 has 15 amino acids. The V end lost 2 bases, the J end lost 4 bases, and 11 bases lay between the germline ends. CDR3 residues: CATSDSGTPNQPQHF. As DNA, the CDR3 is TGTGCCACCAGTGATTCCGGGACACCTAATCAGCCCCAGCATTTT.

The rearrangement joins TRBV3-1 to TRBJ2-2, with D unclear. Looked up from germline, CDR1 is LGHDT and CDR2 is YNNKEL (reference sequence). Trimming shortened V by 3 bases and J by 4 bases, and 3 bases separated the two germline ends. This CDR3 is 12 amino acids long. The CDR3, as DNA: TGTGCCAGCAGCCAGGCCACCGGGGAGCTGTTTTTT. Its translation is CASSQATGELFF.

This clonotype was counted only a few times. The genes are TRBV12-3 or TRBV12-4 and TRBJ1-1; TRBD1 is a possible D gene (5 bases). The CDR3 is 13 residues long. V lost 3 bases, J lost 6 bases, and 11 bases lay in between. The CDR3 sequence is CASSFSPGAEAFF. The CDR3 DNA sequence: TGTGCCAGCAGTTTTTCCCCGGGGGCTGAAGCTTTCTTT.

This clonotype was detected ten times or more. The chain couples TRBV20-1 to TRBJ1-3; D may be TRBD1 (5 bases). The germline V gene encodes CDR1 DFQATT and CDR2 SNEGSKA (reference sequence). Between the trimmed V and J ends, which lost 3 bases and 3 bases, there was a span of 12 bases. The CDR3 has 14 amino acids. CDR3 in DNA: TGCAGTGCTAGGGGGGATAGGGGTGGAAACACCATATATTTT. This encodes CSARGDRGGNTIYF.

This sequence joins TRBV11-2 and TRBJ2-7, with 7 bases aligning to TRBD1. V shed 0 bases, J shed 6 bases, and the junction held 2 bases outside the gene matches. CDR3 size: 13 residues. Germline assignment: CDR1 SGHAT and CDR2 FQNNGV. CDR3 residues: CASSLETGPEQYV. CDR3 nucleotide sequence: TGTGCCAGCAGCTTAGAGACAGGGCCCGAGCAGTACGTC.

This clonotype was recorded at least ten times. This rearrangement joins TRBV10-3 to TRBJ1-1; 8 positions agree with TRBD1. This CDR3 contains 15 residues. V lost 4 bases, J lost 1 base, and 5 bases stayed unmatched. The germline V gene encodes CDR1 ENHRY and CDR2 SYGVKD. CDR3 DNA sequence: TGTGCCATCAGTGGGGGCAGGGGGCCGAACACTGAAGCTTTCTTT. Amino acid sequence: CAISGGRGPNTEAFF.

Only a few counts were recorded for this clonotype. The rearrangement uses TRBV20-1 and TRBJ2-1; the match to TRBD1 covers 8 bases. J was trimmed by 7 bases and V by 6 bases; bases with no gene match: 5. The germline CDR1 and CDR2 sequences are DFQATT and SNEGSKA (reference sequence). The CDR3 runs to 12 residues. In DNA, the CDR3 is TGCAGTGCCCAGGACAGGGAAAATGAGCAGTTCTTC. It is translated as CSAQDRENEQFF.

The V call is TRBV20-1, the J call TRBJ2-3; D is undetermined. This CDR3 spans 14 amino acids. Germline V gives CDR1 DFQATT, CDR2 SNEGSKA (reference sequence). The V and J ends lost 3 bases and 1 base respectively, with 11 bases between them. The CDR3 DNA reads TGCAGTGCTAGTGCCCTATCCCGCACAGATACGCAGTATTTT. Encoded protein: CSASALSRTDTQYF.